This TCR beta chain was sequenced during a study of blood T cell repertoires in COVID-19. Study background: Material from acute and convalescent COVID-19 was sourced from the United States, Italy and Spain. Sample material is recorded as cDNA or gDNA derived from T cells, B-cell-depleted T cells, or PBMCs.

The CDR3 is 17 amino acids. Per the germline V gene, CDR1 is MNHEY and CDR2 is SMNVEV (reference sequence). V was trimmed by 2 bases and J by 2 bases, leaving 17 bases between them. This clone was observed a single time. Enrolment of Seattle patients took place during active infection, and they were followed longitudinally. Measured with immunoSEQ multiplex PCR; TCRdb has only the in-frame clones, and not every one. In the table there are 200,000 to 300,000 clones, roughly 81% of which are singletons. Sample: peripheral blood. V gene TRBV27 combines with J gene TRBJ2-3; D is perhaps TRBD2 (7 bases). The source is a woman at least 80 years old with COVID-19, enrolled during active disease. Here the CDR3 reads CASSLGGGAGATDTQYF. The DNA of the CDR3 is TGTGCCAGCAGTTTAGGGGGCGGGGCGGGGGCCACAGATACGCAGTATTTT.